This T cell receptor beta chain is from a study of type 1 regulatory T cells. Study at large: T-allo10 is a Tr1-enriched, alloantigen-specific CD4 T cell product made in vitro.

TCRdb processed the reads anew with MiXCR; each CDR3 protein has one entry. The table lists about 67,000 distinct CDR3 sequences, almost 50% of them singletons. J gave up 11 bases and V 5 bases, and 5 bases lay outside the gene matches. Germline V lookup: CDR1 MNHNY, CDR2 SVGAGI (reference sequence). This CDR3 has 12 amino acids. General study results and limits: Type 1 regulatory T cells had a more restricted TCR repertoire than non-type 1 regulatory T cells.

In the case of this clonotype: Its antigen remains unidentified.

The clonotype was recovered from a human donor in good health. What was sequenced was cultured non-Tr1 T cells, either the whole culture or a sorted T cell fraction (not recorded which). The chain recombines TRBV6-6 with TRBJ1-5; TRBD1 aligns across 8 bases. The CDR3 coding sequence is TGTGCCAGCAGTGCAACAGGGGGGACCCAGCATTTT. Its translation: CASSATGGTQHF.